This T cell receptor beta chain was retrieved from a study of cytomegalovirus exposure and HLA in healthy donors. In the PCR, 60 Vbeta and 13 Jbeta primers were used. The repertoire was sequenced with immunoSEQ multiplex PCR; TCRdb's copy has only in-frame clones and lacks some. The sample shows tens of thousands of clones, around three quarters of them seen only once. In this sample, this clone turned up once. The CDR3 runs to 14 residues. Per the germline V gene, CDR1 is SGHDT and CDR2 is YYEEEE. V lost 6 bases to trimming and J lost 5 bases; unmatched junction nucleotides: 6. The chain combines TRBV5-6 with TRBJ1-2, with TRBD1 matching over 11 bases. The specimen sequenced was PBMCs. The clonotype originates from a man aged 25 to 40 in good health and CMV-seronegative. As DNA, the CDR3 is TGTGCCAGCACCCCGGACAGGGGGCGTTATGGCTACACCTTC. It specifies CASTPDRGRYGYTF.